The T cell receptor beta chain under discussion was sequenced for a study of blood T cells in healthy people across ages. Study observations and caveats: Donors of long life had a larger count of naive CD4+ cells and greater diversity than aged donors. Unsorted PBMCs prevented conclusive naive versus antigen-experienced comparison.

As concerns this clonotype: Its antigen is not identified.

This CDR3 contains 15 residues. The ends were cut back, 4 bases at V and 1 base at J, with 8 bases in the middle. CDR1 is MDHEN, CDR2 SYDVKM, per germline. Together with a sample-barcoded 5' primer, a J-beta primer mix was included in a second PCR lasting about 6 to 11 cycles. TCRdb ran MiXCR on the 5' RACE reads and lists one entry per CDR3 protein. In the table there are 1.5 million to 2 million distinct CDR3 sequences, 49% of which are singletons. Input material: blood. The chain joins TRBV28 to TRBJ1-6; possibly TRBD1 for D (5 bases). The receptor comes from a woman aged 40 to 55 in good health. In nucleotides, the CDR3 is TGTGCCAGCAGTTACGGGGGATCCTATAATTCACCCCTCCACTTT. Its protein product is CASSYGGSYNSPLHF. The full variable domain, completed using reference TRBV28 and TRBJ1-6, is DVKVTQSSRYLVKRTGEKVFLECVQDMDHENMFWYRQDPGLGLRLIYFSYDVKMKEKGDIPEGYSVSREKKERFSLILESASTNQTSMYLCASSYGGSYNSPLHFGNGTRLTVT.